The 10 T cell receptor beta chains given below trace back to one sample, sequenced in a study of blood T cell repertoires in COVID-19. Produced via immunoSEQ multiplex PCR; TCRdb's table is partial and in-frame only. The data contain 300,000 to 500,000 clones, roughly 90% of them singletons. Sequenced input: PBMCs or T cells enriched from blood (not recorded which). The receptors originated from a woman in her thirties with acute COVID-19.

This rearrangement joins TRBV30 to TRBJ1-1, with D possibly matching TRBD1 (6 bases). Germline V gene sequence: CDR1 GTSNPN, CDR2 SVGIG (reference sequence). This CDR3 contains 15 residues. With 3 bases removed from V and 0 bases from J, the gap between germline ends came to 14 bases. Here the CDR3 DNA reads TGTGCCTGGAGCAATGCGGGGGCGCTGAACACTGAAGCTTTCTTT. Its translation: CAWSNAGALNTEAFF.

This chain uses TRBV5-4 with TRBJ1-1; no reliable D call. From germline, CDR1 is SGHNT and CDR2 YYREEE (reference sequence). V lost 0 bases to trimming and J lost 3 bases, with 9 bases between them. The CDR3 has 14 residues. The CDR3 DNA sequence: TGTGCCAGCAGCTTGGTCGGCCAGGACACTGAAGCTTTCTTT. The encoded protein is CASSLVGQDTEAFF.

The gene calls are TRBV6-1 and TRBJ2-1, with 12 positions matching TRBD2. From germline, CDR1 is MNHNS and CDR2 SASEGT. This CDR3 region has 17 residues. V dropped 0 bases and J dropped 7; count of bases not matched to a gene: 7. Here the CDR3 reads CASSEAPSGGAKNEQFF. The DNA of the CDR3 is TGTGCCAGCAGTGAAGCCCCTAGCGGGGGGGCCAAGAATGAGCAGTTCTTC.

V and J are TRBV12-3 or TRBV12-4 and TRBJ2-4, with D perhaps TRBD2 (7 bases). V lost 3 bases and J lost 12, with 12 bases in between. The CDR3 sequence is 12 residues long. CDR3 in DNA: TGTGCCAGCAGTTTGGAGGGGGGGTCTCAGTACTTC. This sequence encodes CASSLEGGSQYF.

The chain uses TRBV19 and TRBJ2-5, with TRBD1 as a possible D gene (6 bases). Germline lookup yields CDR1 LNHDA and CDR2 SQIVND (reference sequence). The germline V and J ends were trimmed by 6 bases and 1 base, with 15 bases remaining between them. The CDR3 runs to 15 residues. The CDR3 is CASRTRMGAQETQYF. CDR3 coding DNA: TGTGCCAGTAGGACCAGGATGGGGGCCCAAGAGACCCAGTACTTC.

The V gene is TRBV5-1, the J gene TRBJ2-7; D not certain. CDR1 is SGHRS and CDR2 is YFSETQ in the germline V gene. Trimming shortened V by 0 bases and J by 2 bases, and 18 bases separated the two germline ends. This CDR3 comprises 17 residues. CDR3: CASSLEWAIGPTYEQYF. CDR3 DNA sequence: TGCGCCAGCAGCTTGGAATGGGCTATAGGCCCGACCTACGAGCAGTACTTC.

The V gene is TRBV18, the J gene TRBJ2-1; perhaps TRBD2 as D (7 bases). The CDR3 is 17 amino acids. From germline, CDR1 is KGHSH and CDR2 LQKENI. The V gene lost 1 base and the J gene lost 7 bases, with 20 bases spanning the gap. This CDR3 reads CASSPRLSEGGMNEQFF. The DNA of the CDR3 is TGTGCCAGCTCACCACGCCTAAGTGAGGGGGGGATGAATGAGCAGTTCTTC.

Regarding this clone: This sample also contains other DNA sequences that code for the same CDR3. V and J are TRBV2 and TRBJ1-2; TRBD1 matches 7 bases. V was clipped by 4 bases and J by 5 bases; unmatched bases: 4. Per germline, CDR1 SNHLY and CDR2 FYNNEI. The CDR3 consists of 13 residues. The CDR3 DNA reads TGTGCCAGCAGTGCCGGGACAGATTATGGCTACACCTTC. It codes for CASSAGTDYGYTF. The variable domain in full, with the rest retrieved from reference TRBV2 and TRBJ1-2, is EPEVTQTPSHQVTQMGQEVILRCVPISNHLYFYWYRQILGQKVEFLVSFYNNEISEKSEIFDDQFSVERPDGSNFTLKIRSTKLEDSAMYFCASSAGTDYGYTFGSGTRLTVV.

This chain joins TRBV4-1 and TRBJ1-1; possible D gene TRBD1, 5 bases. The CDR3 totals 16 residues. From germline, CDR1 is MGHRA and CDR2 YSYEKL. Deletions cut 1 base from V and 0 bases from J, with 12 bases between. The CDR3 loop reads CASSQGGARVNTEAFF. DNA of the CDR3: TGCGCCAGCAGCCAAGGTGGAGCCAGGGTGAACACTGAAGCTTTCTTT.

The chain has TRBV9 and TRBJ1-2; TRBD1 matches 12 bases. V was pared by 4 bases and J by 1 base, with 8 bases of the junction left unmatched. CDR3 size: 17 residues. Per germline, CDR1 SGDLS and CDR2 YYNGEE. CDR3 loop: CASSSGTGGRNNYGYTF. The CDR3 nucleotides read TGTGCCAGCAGCTCGGGGACAGGGGGCCGCAATAACTATGGCTACACCTTC.